This paragraph reports one T cell receptor (beta chain). As yet, its antigen is unknown. This sample is part of a study of CD4 T cells in relation to SARS-CoV-2 and coronaviruses. V gave up 5 bases and J gave up 4 bases; unmatched junction bases: 6. The germline V gene encodes CDR1 LNHDA and CDR2 SQIVND (reference sequence). The CDR3 totals 15 residues. Method: immunoSEQ multiplex PCR; TCRdb's copy keeps in-frame clones and lacks some. Of approximately 20,000 clones in the sample, approximately 80% were seen once. Before the COVID-19 pandemic, during about 2011-2019, CD4+ T cells were taken from unexposed donors. CD4+ T cells were isolated from the cells after around 10 days of culture.

The clonotype was recovered from a human donor in good health. Sequencing was performed on CD4+ T cells from PBMCs, cultured in vitro. This chain joins TRBV19 and TRBJ2-2; 8 bases are shared with TRBD1. The DNA of the CDR3 is TGTGCCAGTAGTGCAAGACAGGGGTCCACCGGGGAGCTGTTTTTT. Protein product: CASSARQGSTGELFF.